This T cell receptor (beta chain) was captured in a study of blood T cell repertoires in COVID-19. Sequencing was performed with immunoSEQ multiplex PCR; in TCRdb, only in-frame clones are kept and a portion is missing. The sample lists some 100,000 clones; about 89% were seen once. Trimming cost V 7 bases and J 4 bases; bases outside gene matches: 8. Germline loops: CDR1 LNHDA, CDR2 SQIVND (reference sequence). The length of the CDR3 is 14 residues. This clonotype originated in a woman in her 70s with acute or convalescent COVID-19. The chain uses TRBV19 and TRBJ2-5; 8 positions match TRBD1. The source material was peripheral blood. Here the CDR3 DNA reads TGTGCCAGTACCGACAGGGGCGCGGGAGAGACCCAGTACTTC. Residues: CASTDRGAGETQYF.